The next 18 T cell receptor beta chains were all read from a single sample in a study of blood T cell repertoires in COVID-19. Some clones are missing from TCRdb's copy, which holds only in-frame ones; the method was immunoSEQ multiplex PCR. This sample yields 45,000 to 55,000 clones, of which 84% are seen a single time; around 1.6% belongs to the top ten. The sample was peripheral blood. These receptors came from a man aged 45-65 years with acute or convalescent COVID-19.

The sample holds one count of this clone. The rearrangement links TRBV4-1 to TRBJ2-7; tentatively, D is TRBD1 (7 bases). Germline V CDR1 and CDR2: MGHRA, YSYEKL. The ends were cut back, 1 base at V and 3 bases at J, with 13 bases in the middle. The CDR3 consists of 15 residues. The chain's CDR3 is CASSQGQGLRYEQYF. The DNA of the CDR3 is TGCGCCAGCAGCCAAGGACAGGGACTCCGCTACGAGCAGTACTTC.

V is TRBV11-2 and J is TRBJ2-3; D perhaps matches TRBD2 (6 bases). Trimming left V 8 bases short and J 14 bases short, with 20 bases between. Germline V gene data show CDR1 as SGHAT and CDR2 as FQNNGV. This CDR3 comprises 12 residues. In DNA, the CDR3 is TGTGCCAGCGGTCCGGGACTTAGATCTCCGTATTTT. Amino acid sequence: CASGPGLRSPYF.

The V call is TRBV19, the J call TRBJ2-1; D is perhaps TRBD2 (7 bases). V shed 3 bases and J shed 6 bases, with 15 bases lying between them. The CDR3 sequence is 15 residues long. The germline gives CDR1 LNHDA, CDR2 SQIVND (reference sequence). CDR3 bases: TGTGCCAGTAGTATTCGGGGGGCGAACCCCAATGAGCAGTTCTTC. Protein: CASSIRGANPNEQFF.

The chain links TRBV7-8 to TRBJ2-3; 7 nucleotides agree with TRBD2. Germline loops: CDR1 SGHVS, CDR2 FQNEAQ. The V and J ends lost 5 bases and 5 bases, in that order; junction bases with no gene match: 4. This CDR3 contains 13 residues. CDR3 residues: CASSHPSGDTQYF. The CDR3 bases are TGTGCCAGCAGCCACCCTAGCGGAGATACGCAGTATTTT.

This clone was picked up a small number of times. This chain connects TRBV21-1 to TRBJ1-3; the table's D call, TRBD1, has no DNA check behind it. TRBV21-1 is shown as a pseudogene. The CDR3 is 16 amino acids. The CDR3 sequence is CASRGDTTISGNTIYF. Here the CDR3 DNA reads TGTGCCAGCAGAGGGGACACCACTATCTCTGGAAACACCATATATTTT.

This clone occurred once. The V call is TRBV7-8, the J call TRBJ2-5; 7 nucleotides agree with TRBD1. Germline loops: CDR1 SGHVS, CDR2 FQNEAQ. The ends lost 0 bases at V and 2 bases at J; junction bases unmatched: 3. The length of the CDR3 is 15 residues. Here the CDR3 DNA reads TGTGCCAGCAGCTTAGCGGGCAGGGGGCAAGAGACCCAGTACTTC. Residues: CASSLAGRGQETQYF.

The rearrangement joins TRBV30 to TRBJ2-1, with 10 positions matching TRBD2. Germline CDR1 and CDR2: GTSNPN and SVGIG (reference sequence). J lost 7 bases, V lost 2 bases, and 14 bases had no gene match. The CDR3 loop spans 17 amino acids. The CDR3 is CAWSTTMTSGWGNEQFF. The CDR3 DNA follows: TGTGCCTGGAGTACAACAATGACTAGCGGGTGGGGGAATGAGCAGTTCTTC.

This chain joins TRBV19 and TRBJ1-5; TRBD1 is a possible D gene (6 bases). This CDR3 has 16 residues. Germline V lookup: CDR1 LNHDA, CDR2 SQIVND (reference sequence). V shed 1 base and J shed 0 bases, with 10 bases lying between them. The CDR3 region is CASSIGQANSNQPQHF. In nucleotides, the CDR3 is TGTGCCAGTAGTATAGGACAGGCAAATAGCAATCAGCCCCAGCATTTT.

In its sample, this clone was seen a few times. The chain has TRBV28 and TRBJ2-7; tentative D call: TRBD2 (5 bases). The CDR3 totals 13 residues. V lost 5 bases and J 7 bases, leaving 15 bases between the germline ends. Germline V CDR1 and CDR2: MDHEN, SYDVKM. The CDR3 sequence: CASSGRRLEEQYF. CDR3 bases: TGTGCCAGCAGTGGGAGACGTCTAGAAGAGCAGTACTTC.

The CDR3: CASSLPGVVYNEQFF. Here the CDR3 DNA reads TGTGCCAGCAGTTTACCGGGAGTGGTCTACAATGAGCAGTTCTTC. This chain uses TRBV28 with TRBJ2-1; D might be TRBD2 (6 bases). With 2 bases removed from V and 3 bases from J, the gap between germline ends came to 11 bases. The CDR3 is 15 amino acids. CDR1 is MDHEN, CDR2 SYDVKM, per germline.

This chain links TRBV24-1 with TRBJ2-2; 7 bases fit TRBD2. The CDR3 has 13 amino acids. The germline gives CDR1 KGHDR, CDR2 SFDVKD. Trimming at V came to 9 bases and at J to 5 bases, leaving 5 bases not matched to a gene. CDR3 sequence: CATDGGMTGELFF. The CDR3 DNA reads as TGTGCCACCGACGGGGGGATGACCGGGGAGCTGTTTTTT.

This clone has just one count. This chain links TRBV27 with TRBJ1-6; tentatively, D is TRBD1 (6 bases). Trimming left V 6 bases short and J 7 bases short, with 19 bases between. The germline gives CDR1 MNHEY, CDR2 SMNVEV (reference sequence). The CDR3 is 16 amino acids. The CDR3 coding sequence is TGTGCCAGCAGATCTTATACAGGGTCCCTGAATTCACCCCTCCACTTT. Encoded protein: CASRSYTGSLNSPLHF.

CDR3 nucleotide sequence: TGCGCCAGCAGCCAAGATCGTGGGAGGAGGTCACCCCTCCACTTT. As protein: CASSQDRGRRSPLHF. The rearrangement joins TRBV4-3 to TRBJ1-6; no clear D gene. Germline assignment: CDR1 LGHNA and CDR2 YSLEER. This CDR3 comprises 15 residues. V gave up 0 bases and J gave up 10 bases, with 13 bases separating them.

This CDR3 reads CASSEDRGIYNQPQHF. CDR3 DNA: TGTGCCAGTAGTGAGGACAGGGGGATCTATAATCAGCCCCAGCATTTT. This rearrangement joins TRBV19 to TRBJ1-5; TRBD1 matches 10 bases. In germline, CDR1 is LNHDA, CDR2 SQIVND (reference sequence). Trimming took 5 bases from V and 4 from J; bases not matched to a gene: 8. This CDR3 is built from 16 residues.

J is TRBJ2-7 and V is TRBV6-2 or TRBV6-3; 8 nucleotides match TRBD2. The CDR3 totals 15 residues. The V gene's germline CDR1 is MNHEY and CDR2 SVGEGT. V lost 2 bases, J lost 6 bases, and 9 bases stayed unmatched. CDR3 bases: TGTGCCAGCAGTTACGAGAAGCGGGGGAAAGGCGAGCAGTACTTC. Encoded protein: CASSYEKRGKGEQYF.

This chain joins TRBV3-1 (or the pseudogene TRBV3-2) and TRBJ2-7; D might be TRBD2 (5 bases). This CDR3 comprises 14 residues. Trimming pared 0 bases from V and 6 bases from J, leaving 12 bases between. Germline CDR1 and CDR2: LGHDT and YNNKEL (reference sequence). The CDR3 loop is CASSQDVRVIEQYF. The CDR3 DNA reads as TGTGCCAGCAGCCAAGATGTGAGGGTAATCGAGCAGTACTTC.

The gene calls are TRBV10-1 and TRBJ2-7; TRBD1 matches at 7 bases. The CDR3 spans 16 residues. The germline gives CDR1 WNHNN, CDR2 SYGVQD (reference sequence). Trimming cost V 7 bases and J 4 bases; bases outside gene matches: 16. CDR3 amino acids: CASIDKGAAEDYEQYF. The CDR3 DNA sequence: TGCGCCAGCATAGACAAGGGGGCAGCGGAGGATTACGAGCAGTACTTC.

V gene TRBV24-1 combines with J gene TRBJ1-2, with D uncertain. CDR1 KGHDR and CDR2 SFDVKD come from the germline V gene. Trimming pared 5 bases from V and 4 bases from J, leaving 13 bases between. The CDR3 length is 14 residues. CDR3 DNA: TGTGCCACCAGTGGGACGGGAGATGTCTATGGCTACACCTTC. Protein sequence: CATSGTGDVYGYTF.